Given below is one TCR beta chain in context. At the DNA level, this CDR3 is encoded by other sequences in the same sample as well. These data are taken from a study of blood T cell repertoires in COVID-19. Across the study: In each case, the material was cDNA or gDNA derived from T cells, B-cell-depleted T cells, or PBMCs.

V was shortened by 2 bases and J by 0 bases, with 14 bases between the two germline ends. This CDR3 has 17 amino acids. Per the germline V gene, CDR1 is SGHVS and CDR2 is FNYEAQ. In the original analysis: Amplification from reference gene primers served as the basis for estimated nucleated cell counts. Clones were read by immunoSEQ multiplex PCR, and TCRdb kept only the in-frame ones, dropping some. V, J and clone size are those of that table, while D and trimming were read from the DNA. The sample lists around 160,000 clones, around 81% occurring once. Sequencing was carried out using peripheral blood. The V gene is TRBV7-6, the J gene TRBJ1-3; D not resolved. This receptor was identified in a man in his sixties with active or convalescent COVID-19. In DNA, the CDR3 is TGTGCCAGCAGCTTATCCCTACCCGGCGGCTCTGGAAACACCATATATTTT. Translation gives CASSLSLPGGSGNTIYF.